The T cell receptor beta chain described here comes from a study of synovial regulatory T cells in juvenile arthritis. Overall study context: One patient received methotrexate plus infliximab; one lacked treatment information. Study-wide points: Compared with other blood Treg cells, inflammation-associated Treg cells had reduced TCR diversity.

For this clone: What it recognizes is unknown.

This CDR3 is built from 12 residues. No DNA is given. The germline V gene has CDR1 KGHSH and CDR2 LQKENI. Patients had median age 11.6 years, range about 2.1-25. Profiling relied on immunoSEQ multiplex PCR, and the TCRdb table lists in-frame clones only, not all of them. The sample totals about 9,900 clones; its top ten clones hold around 1.7%. Material for sequencing was Treg cells from blood. Specified subset: HLA-DR+ inflammation-associated blood Treg cells. This sequence joins TRBV18 and TRBJ2-5; TCRdb's D call, TRBD1, is unchecked because there is no DNA. The clonotype comes from a donor younger than 30 with juvenile idiopathic arthritis. The chain's CDR3 is CASSRGSGTQYF.